This T cell receptor (beta chain) was sequenced in a study of cytomegalovirus exposure and HLA in healthy donors. Study-level points and caveats: For most subjects, TCR beta sequences were reported to predict HLA-A and HLA-B alleles with accuracy. Cytomegalovirus association was assigned to about 150 TCR beta chains. A few chains linked to CMV were shown in vitro to be specific for CMV antigens.

The primer mix had 60 Vbeta and 13 Jbeta primers. Source study methods: An analysis performed later counted 60 million to 90 million unique TCR beta chains (roughly 11 million of them shared). Repertoires were generated with immunoSEQ multiplex PCR, while TCRdb's copy carries only in-frame clones and drops some. V, J and clone size are taken as reported in that table, and D and trimming were inferred from the DNA itself. The sample yields some 120,000 clones, 77% seen once. With respect to this clone: Its antigen remains unknown.

The CDR3 runs 16 residues. The germline gives CDR1 SGHRS, CDR2 YFSETQ. V was pared by 0 bases and J by 1 base, with 6 bases of the junction left unmatched. The TCR originated in a woman in her thirties or forties in good health and CMV-seropositive. Sample: PBMCs. The rearrangement joins TRBV5-1 to TRBJ2-5; 7 positions match TRBD2. DNA of the CDR3: TGCGCCAGCAGCTTGGGTGGAGCGGGGCTCCAAGAGACCCAGTACTTC. Encoded protein: CASSLGGAGLQETQYF.